These T cell receptor beta chains were read from a single sample in a study of cytomegalovirus exposure and HLA in healthy donors. Method: immunoSEQ multiplex PCR; TCRdb's copy keeps in-frame clones and lacks some. The sample carries approximately 130,000 clones, around 79% recorded once. Sequenced material: PBMCs. These receptors were collected from a woman between 18 and 29 years old in good health and CMV-seronegative. Each CDR3 is given with its conserved first and last residue. D genes are given only for firm matches. Clone size appears in some rows only: once, few, many, or a class for an expanded clone.

>NA|TRBJ2-7|TRBV27|NA
CASTPSAATSSYEQYF
TGTGCCAGCACCCCTTCGGCAGCGACTAGCTCCTACGAGCAGTACTTC
>NA|TRBJ1-2|TRBV5-1|NA
CASSLEGTGRPPYGYTF
TGCGCCAGCAGCTTGGAGGGTACAGGGCGCCCTCCGTATGGCTACACCTTC
>NA|TRBJ1-1|TRBV7-9|once
CASSTMGGGDTEAFF
TGTGCCAGCAGCACTATGGGGGGAGGAGACACTGAAGCTTTCTTT
>NA|TRBJ2-7|TRBV27|NA
CASSYGRGLSYEQYF
TGTGCCAGCAGTTACGGCAGGGGCCTATCCTACGAGCAGTACTTC
>NA|TRBJ2-5|TRBV6-5|NA
CASRLTVGAETQYF
TGTGCCAGCAGATTGACAGTTGGGGCAGAGACCCAGTACTTC
>TRBD2|TRBJ2-7|TRBV14|NA
CASSQDLPGEGTYEQYF
TGTGCCAGCAGCCAAGATCTGCCTGGGGAGGGGACCTACGAGCAGTACTTC
>NA|TRBJ2-3|TRBV4-2|NA
CASSHYPRGTDTQYF
TGTGCCAGCAGCCATTATCCTAGAGGCACAGATACGCAGTATTTT
>NA|TRBJ2-3|TRBV5-6|few
CASTRTVRYTDTQYF
TGTGCCAGCACCCGAACGGTGCGTTACACAGATACGCAGTATTTT
>NA|TRBJ1-4|TRBV30|NA
CAWSGGFEGKLFF
TGTGCCTGGAGCGGAGGGTTTGAAGGAAAACTGTTTTTT
>NA|TRBJ2-3|TRBV5-1|NA
CASSLDGVADTQYF
TGCGCCAGCAGCTTAGACGGGGTGGCAGATACGCAGTATTTT
>NA|TRBJ1-3|TRBV21-1|NA
CASSLGNTIYF
TGTGCCAGCAGCCTCGGAAACACCATATATTTT
>NA|TRBJ2-6|TRBV5-1|NA
CASSLGVSAAPPGTGANGLTF
TGCGCCAGCAGCTTGGGAGTTTCGGCGGCCCCTCCAGGCACTGGGGCCAACGGCCTGACTTTC